Listed below are T cell receptor beta chains from one sample, sequenced in a study of T-cell memory formation after mild COVID-19. TCRdb re-analysed the 5' RACE reads in MiXCR, keeping a single row per CDR3 protein. The repertoire has about 560,000 distinct CDR3 sequences, approximately 21% of them found once; the top ten carry 7.5% to 9.5%. The material sequenced was PBMCs or a T cell subset sorted from them (not recorded which). The receptors derive from an adult woman who had mild COVID-19 (a few samples of this study predate the infection). Cell type and time point are not known. Each CDR3 is given without its conserved first and last residue. D genes are given only for firm matches.

>NA|TRBV12-3/TRBV12-4|TRBJ2-7
ASRNGLNYEQY
>NA|TRBV6-5|TRBJ2-7
ASSYTGTLSYEQY
>NA|TRBV29-1|TRBJ2-5
SVRERGQETQY
>TRBD2|TRBV7-3|TRBJ2-5
ASSSRGSGGGETQY
>NA|TRBV27|TRBJ1-1
ASSLGGGFTEAF
>TRBD2|TRBV29-1|TRBJ2-7
SVDIRAGGQHEQY
>TRBD2|TRBV5-1|TRBJ2-2
ASADSGGNTGELF
>TRBD2|TRBV24-1|TRBJ2-1
ATSDPAGSGGYNEQF
>NA|TRBV29-1|TRBJ2-7
SVGWEAVQY
>NA|TRBV4-2|TRBJ2-7
ASSQEEGAYEQY
>NA|TRBV7-2|TRBJ2-1
ATVAGWYEQF
>NA|TRBV15|TRBJ1-2
ATSRELTDRGYT
>TRBD2|TRBV12-3/TRBV12-4|TRBJ2-5
ASSPSGTNRQETQY
>NA|TRBV28|TRBJ1-2
ASSSAGGAGLGGYT
>NA|TRBV11-2|TRBJ2-2
ASSRGLPGTGELF
>NA|TRBV7-2|TRBJ2-5
ASSLQLAYQETQY
>TRBD2|TRBV6-6|TRBJ2-3
ASEASGGRGGTDTQY
>NA|TRBV23-1|TRBJ1-6
ASSQEDLVGDSPLH
>TRBD2|TRBV18|TRBJ2-3
ASSLGGILTDTQY
>NA|TRBV18|TRBJ1-5
ASSPPGQGTTLGNQPQH
>TRBD1|TRBV7-3|TRBJ2-3
ASSLAPGQGTDTQY
>NA|TRBV7-9|TRBJ2-2
ASNDLTFLANTGELF
>NA|TRBV24-1|TRBJ2-1
ATQSGREQF
>NA|TRBV29-1|TRBJ2-1
SVGDRRLNEQF
>NA|TRBV27|TRBJ1-1
ASSYRDSAEAF
>TRBD2|TRBV6-6|TRBJ2-7
ASTSRGTSGSWRGEQY
>NA|TRBV20-1|TRBJ2-3
SARSLAGTDTQY
>TRBD1|TRBV5-1|TRBJ2-3
ASSEDRATDTQY
>NA|TRBV6-5|TRBJ2-2
ASRLGGELF
>TRBD2|TRBV29-1|TRBJ2-1
SPEERGAHNEQF
>TRBD2|TRBV9|TRBJ2-1
ASSVQGVPSLAGGVSEQF
>NA|TRBV18|TRBJ1-2
ASSPTITGTRNGYT
>NA|TRBV14|TRBJ2-1
ASSQEPIAPYNEQF
>NA|TRBV7-3|TRBJ2-3
ASSLFLSTDTQY
>NA|TRBV3-1|TRBJ2-1
ASSQGTLPGSYNEQF
>TRBD2|TRBV7-9|TRBJ2-3
ASSLRPGLAGADTQY
>NA|TRBV25-1|TRBJ1-3
ASSEYRGTASGNTIY
>NA|TRBV14|TRBJ1-1
ARSQRGGQTEVF
>NA|TRBV5-1|TRBJ1-2
ASSPEDSYGYT
>NA|TRBV5-4|TRBJ1-1
ASSVGREREAF
>TRBD1|TRBV6-2/TRBV6-3|TRBJ1-1
ASTSDRGRTTEAF
>NA|TRBV7-6|TRBJ2-2
ASSQIAGLGTGELF
>NA|TRBV15|TRBJ2-1
ATSRDQVESEQF
>NA|TRBV20-1|TRBJ2-1
SARDKSVGSSYNEQF
>NA|TRBV11-2|TRBJ2-3
ASSLSRRVTDTQY
>TRBD2|TRBV20-1|TRBJ2-7
SARSRGLVAVEQY
>NA|TRBV4-2|TRBJ2-3
ASSQDSASTDTQY
>TRBD2|TRBV7-3|TRBJ2-1
ASSPPGLAGANEQF
>TRBD2|TRBV11-3|TRBJ2-3
ASSRLAGGGDTQY
>NA|TRBV29-1|TRBJ1-2
SVVPSKNYGYT
>NA|TRBV6-5|TRBJ1-1
ASRYSGVLDTEAF
>NA|TRBV5-1|TRBJ1-1
ASSQGFKSTEAF